The present T cell receptor (beta chain) was sequenced within a study of molecular identifiers for immune sequencing clone quantification. Naive CD8 T cells were FACS-sorted by CD8+CD4-CCR7+CD45RA+ markers. Germline-derived CDR1 and CDR2 are MNHEY and SVGAGI. This CDR3 has 14 amino acids. With 5 bases clipped from V and 6 bases from J, the junction kept 7 bases outside the gene matches. TCRdb reanalysed the PCR reads using MiXCR and keeps one entry per CDR3 protein. Of some 590,000 distinct CDR3 sequences in the sample, roughly 25% are singletons; the top ten hold 0.78%. The chain links TRBV6-5 to TRBJ1-1; 9 bases agree with TRBD1. Sequenced material: naive CD8+ T cells from blood, with Jurkat cell RNA spiked in. Subset denoted: FACS-sorted CD8+CD4-CCR7+CD45RA+ naive T cells. The clonotype was recovered from a human donor in good health. Some libraries in this study had Jurkat cell RNA spiked in. CDR3 sequence: CASSRGQGRPEAFF. In nucleotides, the CDR3 is TGTGCCAGCAGTAGGGGACAGGGACGGCCTGAAGCTTTCTTT.